This passage covers 29 T cell receptor beta chains from one sample sequenced in a study of cytomegalovirus exposure and HLA in healthy donors. PCR involved 60 Vbeta and 13 Jbeta primers. The method was immunoSEQ multiplex PCR; TCRdb's version includes in-frame clones alone and lacks a portion of them. The repertoire holds approximately 150,000 clones, about four fifths seen once, with roughly 4.5% in the top ten. The material sequenced was PBMCs. Receptors were obtained from a man aged 35-49 years in good health and CMV-seronegative.

The chain carries TRBV28 and TRBJ2-7; 9 bases are a match to TRBD1. Germline CDR1 and CDR2: MDHEN and SYDVKM. V was clipped by 5 bases and J by 3 bases; unmatched bases: 8. This CDR3 region has 15 residues. Written as DNA, the CDR3 is TGTGCCAGCAGTCCATGGGCGGACAGGGGCTACGAGCAGTACTTC. It translates to CASSPWADRGYEQYF. The full variable domain, in which reference TRBV28 and TRBJ2-7 provide the parts outside the CDR3, is DVKVTQSSRYLVKRTGEKVFLECVQDMDHENMFWYRQDPGLGLRLIYFSYDVKMKEKGDIPEGYSVSREKKERFSLILESASTNQTSMYLCASSPWADRGYEQYFGPGTRLTVT.

The CDR3 bases are TGCGAGAAAGCCAGGGAGGGGGAAAAACTGTTTTTT. This encodes CEKAREGEKLFF. The chain combines TRBV21-1 with TRBJ1-4. TRBV21-1 is shown as a pseudogene. The CDR3 runs 12 residues.

In this sample, this clone turned up a few times. The J gene is TRBJ2-6, the V gene TRBV5-6, with TRBD2 as a possible D gene (6 bases). CDR1 is SGHDT and CDR2 is YYEEEE in the germline V gene. Deletions cut 7 bases from V and 1 base from J, with 21 bases between. This CDR3 is built from 18 residues. The CDR3 DNA reads TGTGCCAGCGGATCCCAGGGAGGATTTCTGTCTGGGGCCAACGTCCTGACTTTC. As protein: CASGSQGGFLSGANVLTF.

This sequence joins TRBV7-2 and TRBJ2-7, with TRBD2 matching 14 bases. The CDR3 length is 17 residues. The ends lost 4 bases at V and 7 bases at J; junction bases unmatched: 12. Looked up from germline, CDR1 is SGHTA and CDR2 is FQGNSA. The CDR3 sequence is CASSSLRLAGGPGEQYF. The CDR3 DNA follows: TGTGCCAGCAGCTCCCTTAGACTAGCGGGGGGGCCGGGGGAGCAGTACTTC.

This chain uses TRBV6-5 with TRBJ2-3, with D possibly being TRBD1 (6 bases). The CDR3 runs to 14 residues. Trimming took 4 bases from V and 6 from J, leaving 14 bases between them. From germline, CDR1 is MNHEY and CDR2 SVGAGI. The CDR3 protein is CASSFGQNSDTQYF. Here the CDR3 DNA reads TGTGCCAGCAGTTTTGGACAGAATTCCGATACGCAGTATTTT.

The rearrangement links TRBV9 to TRBJ1-3; 9 bases fit TRBD1. Germline lookup yields CDR1 SGDLS and CDR2 YYNGEE. The CDR3 runs 15 residues. V shed 3 bases and J 1 base; nucleotides not matched to a gene: 2. Written as DNA, the CDR3 is TGTGCCAGCAGCGCCGGGACAGGGTCTGGAAACACCATATATTTT. Its translation: CASSAGTGSGNTIYF.

The V call is TRBV16, the J call TRBJ1-5; 7 bases agree with TRBD1. The CDR3 is 16 residues long. Per germline, CDR1 KGHSY and CDR2 FQNENV. V lost 6 bases to trimming and J lost 2 bases; unmatched junction nucleotides: 10. DNA of the CDR3: TGTGCCAGCAGACCGACAGGGAGGTCGGGCAATCAGCCCCAGCATTTT. It encodes CASRPTGRSGNQPQHF.

The chain joins TRBV9 to TRBJ1-1, with D tentatively TRBD1 (6 bases). The CDR3 consists of 14 residues. CDR1 and CDR2 (germline): SGDLS, YYNGEE. Trimming pared 0 bases from V and 2 bases from J, leaving 8 bases between. As DNA, the CDR3 is TGTGCCAGCAGCGTAGAACAGGGTAACACTGAAGCTTTCTTT. Residues: CASSVEQGNTEAFF.

J is TRBJ2-2 and V is TRBV4-2, with 7 nucleotides matching TRBD1. Losses at the gene ends were 0 bases for V and 0 bases for J; bases not matched to a gene: 10. CDR1 and CDR2 (germline): LGHNA, YNFKEQ. The length of the CDR3 is 19 residues. DNA of the CDR3: TGTGCCAGCAGCCAAGATTTAACGGGACAGACGTCGAACACCGGGGAGCTGTTTTTT. Its translation: CASSQDLTGQTSNTGELFF.

The chain joins TRBV12-5 to TRBJ1-1; the D is unclear. This CDR3 is built from 12 residues. Germline CDR1 is LGHNT and CDR2 is FRNRAP. With 3 bases removed from V and 8 bases from J, the gap between germline ends came to 10 bases. In DNA form, the CDR3 reads TGTGCTAGTGGTTTACGGACTTTCGAAGCTTTCTTT. Amino acid sequence: CASGLRTFEAFF.

Remarks on this clone: Germline and junction disagree at one end, which may indicate a read error. The chain couples TRBV7-7 to TRBJ2-3, with 13 bases that match TRBD2. Germline-derived CDR1 and CDR2 are SSHAT and FNYEAQ (reference sequence). The CDR3 runs to 17 residues. CDR3 sequence (DNA): TGTGCTAGCAGCCCGTTCCCCGGGACTAGCGGGGCAGATACGCAGTATTTT. Its protein product is CASSPFPGTSGADTQYF.

In DNA form, the CDR3 reads TGTGCCAGCAGCACGGGACAGATCTATGGCTACACCTTC. Translation gives CASSTGQIYGYTF. This chain links TRBV5-4 with TRBJ1-2; 7 nucleotides agree with TRBD1. Unmatched junction bases numbered 4, after V lost 4 bases and J lost 4 bases. CDR1 and CDR2 from the germline V gene are SGHNT and YYREEE (reference sequence). CDR3 length: 13 residues.

The chain has TRBV5-4 and TRBJ2-5, with a tentative D call TRBD2 (6 bases). The germline V and J ends were trimmed by 1 base and 3 bases, with 10 bases remaining between them. The CDR3 has 14 residues. Germline-derived CDR1 and CDR2 are SGHNT and YYREEE (reference sequence). The CDR3 DNA reads as TGTGCCAGCAGCTTGCCCGGGGGAAAAGAGACCCAGTACTTC. Amino acid sequence: CASSLPGGKETQYF.

CDR3 nucleotides: TGTGCCAGCAGCTTAGTGGGAGGACTAGCGAACAATGAGCAGTTCTTC. It translates to CASSLVGGLANNEQFF. The genes are TRBV7-9 and TRBJ2-1; 9 nucleotides line up with TRBD2. From germline, CDR1 is SEHNR and CDR2 FQNEAQ (reference sequence). Losses at the gene ends were 1 base for V and 5 bases for J; bases not matched to a gene: 6. The CDR3 loop spans 16 amino acids. The full variable domain, completed using reference TRBV7-9 and TRBJ2-1, is DTGVSQNPRHKITKRGQNVTFRCDPISEHNRLYWYRQTLGQGPEFLTYFQNEAQLEKSRLLSDRFSAERPKGSFSTLEIQRTEQGDSAMYLCASSLVGGLANNEQFFGPGTRLTVL.

The J gene is TRBJ2-7, the V gene TRBV18; 7 positions match TRBD2. V lost 5 bases, J lost 7 bases, and 8 bases stayed unmatched. The germline gives CDR1 KGHSH, CDR2 LQKENI. The CDR3 is made up of 13 amino acids. The CDR3 is CASSLGGLREQYF. DNA of the CDR3: TGTGCCAGCTCATTGGGAGGGTTACGGGAGCAGTACTTC.

The chain uses TRBV30 and TRBJ1-5, with TRBD1 as a possible D gene (6 bases). The CDR3 is 14 amino acids. Germline loops: CDR1 GTSNPN, CDR2 SVGIG (reference sequence). V was trimmed by 4 bases and J by 5 bases, leaving 15 bases between them. CDR3 region: CAWTLTGPYQPQHF. CDR3 coding DNA: TGTGCCTGGACCCTGACAGGACCTTATCAGCCCCAGCATTTT.

The DNA of the CDR3 is TGTGCCAGCAGTTACTCGCTCCTCAGCTCCTACGAGCAGTACTTC. Protein product: CASSYSLLSSYEQYF. This chain connects TRBV6-5 to TRBJ2-7, with unresolved D. The CDR3 has 15 residues. In germline, CDR1 is MNHEY, CDR2 SVGAGI. V gave up 0 bases and J gave up 0 bases, with 9 bases separating them.

V and J are TRBV5-1 and TRBJ2-3, with 11 bases identical to TRBD2. Trimming took 2 bases from V and 2 from J; bases not matched to a gene: 7. Germline CDR1 is SGHRS and CDR2 is YFSETQ. The CDR3 is made up of 17 amino acids. CDR3 region: CASSLLAGAADTDTQYF. CDR3 nucleotide sequence: TGCGCCAGCAGCTTACTAGCGGGGGCCGCCGACACAGATACGCAGTATTTT.

This clone occurred once. The rearrangement uses TRBV28 and TRBJ1-5; 7 bases are shared with TRBD1. CDR1 and CDR2 (germline): MDHEN, SYDVKM. This CDR3 has 15 residues. V dropped 7 bases and J dropped 4; count of bases not matched to a gene: 10. The CDR3 region has the DNA TGTGCCAGCACCCAAAGACAGGGTTCAAATCAGCCCCAGCATTTT. Its protein product is CASTQRQGSNQPQHF.

This chain uses TRBV7-9 with TRBJ1-3, with 8 bases matching TRBD1. The CDR3 sequence is 16 residues long. Trimming removed 4 bases from V and 3 bases from J; junction bases left unmatched: 8. CDR1 and CDR2 (germline): SEHNR, FQNEAQ (reference sequence). Written as DNA, the CDR3 is TGTGCCAGCAGCTCCTTGACAGGGGTCGGTGGAAACACCATATATTTT. Protein product: CASSSLTGVGGNTIYF.

The chain couples TRBV5-1 to TRBJ1-2; TRBD1 aligns across 10 bases. CDR1 and CDR2 (germline): SGHRS, YFSETQ. Trimming at V came to 5 bases and at J to 5 bases, leaving 6 bases not matched to a gene. CDR3 length: 14 residues. CDR3 residues: CASSPTGGRYGYTF. CDR3 bases: TGCGCCAGCAGTCCGACAGGGGGCAGGTATGGCTACACCTTC.

The table lists this clone with a count of one. The J gene is TRBJ2-3, the V gene TRBV18, with 10 positions matching TRBD1. The CDR3 sequence is 16 residues long. CDR1 and CDR2 (germline): KGHSH, LQKENI. V gave up 4 bases and J gave up 3 bases; unmatched junction bases: 7. The DNA for the CDR3 is TGTGCCAGCTCACTCCTGACAGGGGGCTATACAGATACGCAGTATTTT. Translating gives CASSLLTGGYTDTQYF.

The CDR3 loop reads CASSWVTGAEAFF. The DNA of the CDR3 is TGTGCCAGCAGCTGGGTCACGGGGGCTGAAGCTTTCTTT. The V call is TRBV11-3, the J call TRBJ1-1, with a possible D match to TRBD1 (5 bases). Germline V gene data show CDR1 as SGHNT and CDR2 as YENEEA. The CDR3 runs 13 residues. V was cut by 4 bases and J by 6 bases, with 12 bases left in between.

The chain has TRBV9 and TRBJ1-3; D is uncertain. V was cut by 0 bases and J by 1 base, with 5 bases left in between. Germline lookup yields CDR1 SGDLS and CDR2 YYNGEE. The CDR3 covers 14 residues. CDR3 DNA sequence: TGTGCCAGCAGCGTAGGGAGTTCTGGAAACACCATATATTTT. This encodes CASSVGSSGNTIYF.

This sequence joins TRBV7-8 and TRBJ1-2; weak D call: TRBD1 (5 bases). CDR1 is SGHVS, CDR2 FQNEAQ, per germline. CDR3 size: 14 residues. V lost 0 bases and J lost 4, with 9 bases in between. In DNA form, the CDR3 reads TGTGCCAGCAGCTTAGCCCAGGGTGGCTATGGCTACACCTTC. This sequence encodes CASSLAQGGYGYTF.

The V gene is TRBV27, the J gene TRBJ1-1; possible D gene TRBD1, 5 bases. Germline CDR1 is MNHEY and CDR2 is SMNVEV (reference sequence). The V and J ends lost 5 bases and 1 base respectively, with 17 bases between them. CDR3 length: 16 residues. The DNA of the CDR3 is TGTGCCAGCAGTCCCCCCGGGGGGAAGCGGAACACTGAAGCTTTCTTT. It encodes CASSPPGGKRNTEAFF.

Note on this clone: Other DNA sequences of this sample code for an identical CDR3. The chain combines TRBV30 with TRBJ1-1; D ambiguous. CDR3 length: 13 residues. V was clipped by 5 bases and J by 0 bases, with 10 bases between them. Germline V CDR1 and CDR2: GTSNPN, SVGIG (reference sequence). The CDR3 region has the DNA TGTGCCTGGGCGCGGCAGTTGAACACTGAAGCTTTCTTT. The encoded protein is CAWARQLNTEAFF.

DNA of the CDR3: TGTGCCAGCATCGCGGGGGGGAACATTCAGTACTTC. This gives the protein CASIAGGNIQYF. The chain combines TRBV6-6 with TRBJ2-4; 9 bases are a match to TRBD2. The CDR3 has 12 residues. With 7 bases clipped from V and 7 bases from J, the junction kept 2 bases outside the gene matches. Germline CDR1 and CDR2: MNHNY and SVGAGI (reference sequence).

This sequence joins TRBV5-1 and TRBJ2-3, with a weak D call TRBD2 (5 bases). Germline V gene data show CDR1 as SGHRS and CDR2 as YFSETQ. Trimming shortened V by 2 bases and J by 4 bases, and 20 bases separated the two germline ends. The CDR3 consists of 17 residues. The CDR3 region has the DNA TGCGCCAGCAGCTTCGTGGGAGTGGCTTCTATGGCAGATACGCAGTATTTT. It translates to CASSFVGVASMADTQYF. The full variable domain, with the rest looked up from reference TRBV5-1 and TRBJ2-3, is KAGVTQTPRYLIKTRGQQVTLSCSPISGHRSVSWYQQTPGQGLQFLFEYFSETQRNKGNFPGRFSGRQFSNSRSEMNVSTLELGDSALYLCASSFVGVASMADTQYFGPGTRLTVL.